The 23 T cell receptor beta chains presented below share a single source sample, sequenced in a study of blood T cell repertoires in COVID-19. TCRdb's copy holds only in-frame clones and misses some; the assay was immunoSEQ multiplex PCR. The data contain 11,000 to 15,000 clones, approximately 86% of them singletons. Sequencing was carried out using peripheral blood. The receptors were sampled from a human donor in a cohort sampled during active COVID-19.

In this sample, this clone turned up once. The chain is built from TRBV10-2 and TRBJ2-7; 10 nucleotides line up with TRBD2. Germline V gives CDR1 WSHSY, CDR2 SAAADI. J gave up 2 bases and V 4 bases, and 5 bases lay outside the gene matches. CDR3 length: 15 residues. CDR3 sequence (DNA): TGCGCCAGCAGTGCGGGGCTAGCGGGGGCCTACGAGCAGTACTTC. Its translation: CASSAGLAGAYEQYF.

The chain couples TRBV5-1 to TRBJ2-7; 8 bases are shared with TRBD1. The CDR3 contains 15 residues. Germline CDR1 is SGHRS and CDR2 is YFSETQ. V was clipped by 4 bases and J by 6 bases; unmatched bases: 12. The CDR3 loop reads CASSLQGAQGREQYF. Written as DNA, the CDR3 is TGCGCCAGCAGCCTGCAGGGGGCGCAGGGCCGCGAGCAGTACTTC. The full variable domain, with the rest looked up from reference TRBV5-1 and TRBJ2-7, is KAGVTQTPRYLIKTRGQQVTLSCSPISGHRSVSWYQQTPGQGLQFLFEYFSETQRNKGNFPGRFSGRQFSNSRSEMNVSTLELGDSALYLCASSLQGAQGREQYFGPGTRLTVT.

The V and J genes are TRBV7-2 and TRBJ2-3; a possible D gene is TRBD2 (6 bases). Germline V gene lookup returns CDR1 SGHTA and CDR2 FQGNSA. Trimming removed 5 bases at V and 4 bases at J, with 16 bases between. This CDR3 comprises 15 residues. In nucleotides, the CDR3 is TGTGCCAGCAGCCCCCGGGGGTTAAGCGCAGATACGCAGTATTTT. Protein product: CASSPRGLSADTQYF. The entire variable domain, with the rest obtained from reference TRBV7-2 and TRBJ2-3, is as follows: GAGVSQSPSNKVTEKGKDVELRCDPISGHTALYWYRQSLGQGLEFLIYFQGNSAPDKSGLPSDRFSAERTGGSVSTLTIQRTQQEDSAVYLCASSPRGLSADTQYFGPGTRLTVL.

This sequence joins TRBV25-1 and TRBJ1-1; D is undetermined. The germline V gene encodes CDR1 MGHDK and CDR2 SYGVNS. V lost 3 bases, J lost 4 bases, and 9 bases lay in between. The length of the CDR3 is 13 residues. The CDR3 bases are TGTGCCAGCAGTGAGGACTTAATCACTGAAGCTTTCTTT. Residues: CASSEDLITEAFF.

The CDR3 DNA reads TGTGCCAGCACCACGGCCGGCCGACAGGGATTGTTCTTT. Protein sequence: CASTTAGRQGLFF. The V and J genes are TRBV6-5 and TRBJ1-1, with 7 bases lining up with TRBD1. Germline-derived CDR1 and CDR2 are MNHEY and SVGAGI. The CDR3 spans 13 residues. J was trimmed by 14 bases and V by 7 bases; bases with no gene match: 16.

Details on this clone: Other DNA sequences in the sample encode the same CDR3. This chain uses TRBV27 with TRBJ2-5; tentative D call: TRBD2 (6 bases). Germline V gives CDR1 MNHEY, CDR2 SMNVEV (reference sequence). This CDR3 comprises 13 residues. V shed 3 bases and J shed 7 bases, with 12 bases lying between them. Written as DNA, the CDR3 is TGTGCCAGCAGTTTTGGACTGGGGGGGACCCAGTACTTC. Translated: CASSFGLGGTQYF.

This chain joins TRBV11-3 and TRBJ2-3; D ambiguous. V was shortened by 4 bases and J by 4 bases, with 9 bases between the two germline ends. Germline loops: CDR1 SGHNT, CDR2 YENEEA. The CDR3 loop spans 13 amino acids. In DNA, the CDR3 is TGTGCCAGCAGCTCGGGTGCGCCAGATACGCAGTATTTT. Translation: CASSSGAPDTQYF.

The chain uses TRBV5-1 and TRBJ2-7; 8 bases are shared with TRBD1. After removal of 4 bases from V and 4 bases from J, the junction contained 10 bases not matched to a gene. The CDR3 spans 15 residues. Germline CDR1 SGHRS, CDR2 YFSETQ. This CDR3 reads CASSPGTGMLYEQYF. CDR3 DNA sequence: TGCGCCAGCAGCCCTGGGACAGGAATGCTTTACGAGCAGTACTTC. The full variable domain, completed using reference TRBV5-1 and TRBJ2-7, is KAGVTQTPRYLIKTRGQQVTLSCSPISGHRSVSWYQQTPGQGLQFLFEYFSETQRNKGNFPGRFSGRQFSNSRSEMNVSTLELGDSALYLCASSPGTGMLYEQYFGPGTRLTVT.

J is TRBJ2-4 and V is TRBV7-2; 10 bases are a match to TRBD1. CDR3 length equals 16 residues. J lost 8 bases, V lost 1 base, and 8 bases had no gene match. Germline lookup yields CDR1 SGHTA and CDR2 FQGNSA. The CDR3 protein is CASSLGPGTGADIQYF. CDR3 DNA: TGTGCCAGCAGCTTAGGGCCAGGGACAGGGGCCGACATTCAGTACTTC.

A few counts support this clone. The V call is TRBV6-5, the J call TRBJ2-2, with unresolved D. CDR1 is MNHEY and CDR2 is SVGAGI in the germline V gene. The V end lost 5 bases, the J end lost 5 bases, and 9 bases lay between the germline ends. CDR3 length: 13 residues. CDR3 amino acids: CASSPQQTGELFF. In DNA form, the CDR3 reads TGTGCCAGCAGTCCCCAACAGACCGGGGAGCTGTTTTTT.

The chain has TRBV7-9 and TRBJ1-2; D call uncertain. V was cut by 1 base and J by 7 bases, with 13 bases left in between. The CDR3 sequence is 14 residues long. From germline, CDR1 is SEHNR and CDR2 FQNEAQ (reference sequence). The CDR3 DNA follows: TGTGCCAGCAGCTTAGGGTACAGCCTTTCTGGCTACACCTTC. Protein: CASSLGYSLSGYTF.

CDR3 residues: CASSGQGGYQPQHF. The CDR3, as DNA: TGTGCCAGCAGTGGGCAGGGAGGTTATCAGCCCCAGCATTTT. This chain joins TRBV25-1 and TRBJ1-5, with D maybe TRBD1 (5 bases). Per the germline V gene, CDR1 is MGHDK and CDR2 is SYGVNS. This CDR3 has 14 amino acids. The V end was cut by 4 bases, the J end by 5 bases, with 12 bases between.

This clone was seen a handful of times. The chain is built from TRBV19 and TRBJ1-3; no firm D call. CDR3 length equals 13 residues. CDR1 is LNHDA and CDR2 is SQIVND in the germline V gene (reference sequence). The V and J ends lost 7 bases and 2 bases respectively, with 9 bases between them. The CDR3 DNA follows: TGTGCCAGTACCACGACTCCTGGAAACACCATATATTTT. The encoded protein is CASTTTPGNTIYF.

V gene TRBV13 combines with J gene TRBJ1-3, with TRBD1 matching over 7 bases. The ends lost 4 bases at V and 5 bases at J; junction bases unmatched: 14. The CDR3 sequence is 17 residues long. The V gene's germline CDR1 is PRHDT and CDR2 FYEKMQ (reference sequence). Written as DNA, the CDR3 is TGTGCCAGCAGCTCTAGGGCGCAGGTGACAGGGCGAAACACCATATATTTT. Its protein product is CASSSRAQVTGRNTIYF.

CDR3 sequence (DNA): TGCGCCAGCAGCCAAACCCTACGACAGGGGGCTAACACCGGGGAGCTGTTTTTT. Protein: CASSQTLRQGANTGELFF. The chain is built from TRBV4-1 and TRBJ2-2; 10 nucleotides line up with TRBD1. The CDR3 runs 18 residues. Germline-derived CDR1 and CDR2 are MGHRA and YSYEKL. After removal of 2 bases from V and 2 bases from J, the junction contained 8 bases not matched to a gene.

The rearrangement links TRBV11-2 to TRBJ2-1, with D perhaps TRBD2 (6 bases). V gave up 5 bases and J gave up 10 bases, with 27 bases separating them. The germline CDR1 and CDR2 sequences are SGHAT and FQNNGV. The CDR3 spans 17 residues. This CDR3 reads CASSMLPRAALASEQFF. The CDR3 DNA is TGTGCCAGCAGCATGCTTCCCCGGGCTGCACTAGCTAGCGAGCAGTTCTTC.

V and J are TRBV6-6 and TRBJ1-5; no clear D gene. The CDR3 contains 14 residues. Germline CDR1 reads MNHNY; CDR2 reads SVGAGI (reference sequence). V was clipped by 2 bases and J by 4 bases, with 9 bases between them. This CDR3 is CASSYMEQNQPQHF. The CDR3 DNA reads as TGTGCCAGCAGTTACATGGAACAGAATCAGCCCCAGCATTTT.

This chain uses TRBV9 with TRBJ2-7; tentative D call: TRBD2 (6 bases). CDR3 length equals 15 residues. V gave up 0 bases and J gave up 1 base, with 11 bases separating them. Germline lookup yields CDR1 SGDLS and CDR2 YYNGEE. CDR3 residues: CASSVESGGSYEQYF. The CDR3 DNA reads TGTGCCAGCAGCGTAGAGTCCGGGGGATCCTACGAGCAGTACTTC. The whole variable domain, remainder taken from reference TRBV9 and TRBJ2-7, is DSGVTQTPKHLITATGQRVTLRCSPRSGDLSVYWYQQSLDQGLQFLIQYYNGEERAKGNILERFSAQQFPDLHSELNLSSLELGDSALYFCASSVESGGSYEQYFGPGTRLTVT.

The CDR3 nucleotides are TGCGCCAGCAGCCAAGAAGGGGTCACTGAAGCTTTCTTT. This translates into CASSQEGVTEAFF. The genes are TRBV4-1 and TRBJ1-1, with a weak D call TRBD1 (5 bases). This CDR3 contains 13 residues. Germline V gene lookup returns CDR1 MGHRA and CDR2 YSYEKL. V gave up 0 bases and J gave up 4 bases, with 6 bases separating them.

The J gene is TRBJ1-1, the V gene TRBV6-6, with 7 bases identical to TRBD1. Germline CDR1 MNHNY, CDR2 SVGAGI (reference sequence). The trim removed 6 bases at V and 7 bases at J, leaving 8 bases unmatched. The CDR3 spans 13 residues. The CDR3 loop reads CASRTGTVLEAFF. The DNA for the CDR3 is TGTGCCAGCAGAACCGGGACAGTACTTGAAGCTTTCTTT.

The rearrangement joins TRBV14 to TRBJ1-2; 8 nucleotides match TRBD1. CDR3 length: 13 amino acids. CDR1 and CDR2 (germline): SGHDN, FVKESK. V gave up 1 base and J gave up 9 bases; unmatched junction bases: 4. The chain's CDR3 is CASSQGGQASYTF. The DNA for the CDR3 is TGTGCCAGCAGCCAAGGGGGACAGGCGAGCTACACCTTC.

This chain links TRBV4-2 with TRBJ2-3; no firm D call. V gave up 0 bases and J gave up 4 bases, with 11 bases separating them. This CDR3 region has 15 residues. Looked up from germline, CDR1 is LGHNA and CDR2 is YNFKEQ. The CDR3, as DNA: TGTGCCAGCAGCCAAGATGGAATTCTAGCAGATACGCAGTATTTT. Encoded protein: CASSQDGILADTQYF.

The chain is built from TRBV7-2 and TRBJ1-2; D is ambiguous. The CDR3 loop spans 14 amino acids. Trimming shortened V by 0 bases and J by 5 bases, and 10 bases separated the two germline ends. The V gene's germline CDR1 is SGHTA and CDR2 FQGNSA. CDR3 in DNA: TGTGCCAGCAGCTTAGCGCCAGGTGATTATGGCTACACCTTC. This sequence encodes CASSLAPGDYGYTF.